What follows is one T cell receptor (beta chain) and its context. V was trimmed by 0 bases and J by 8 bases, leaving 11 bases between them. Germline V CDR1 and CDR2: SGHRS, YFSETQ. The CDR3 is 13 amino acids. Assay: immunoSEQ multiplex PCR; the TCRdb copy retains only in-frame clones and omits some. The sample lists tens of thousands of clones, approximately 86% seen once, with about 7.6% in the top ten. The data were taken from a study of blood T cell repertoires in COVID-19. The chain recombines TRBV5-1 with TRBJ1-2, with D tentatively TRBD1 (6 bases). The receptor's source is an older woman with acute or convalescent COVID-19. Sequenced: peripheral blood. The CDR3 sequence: CASSLEGVGGYTF. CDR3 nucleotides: TGCGCCAGCAGCTTGGAGGGGGTCGGCGGCTACACCTTC.